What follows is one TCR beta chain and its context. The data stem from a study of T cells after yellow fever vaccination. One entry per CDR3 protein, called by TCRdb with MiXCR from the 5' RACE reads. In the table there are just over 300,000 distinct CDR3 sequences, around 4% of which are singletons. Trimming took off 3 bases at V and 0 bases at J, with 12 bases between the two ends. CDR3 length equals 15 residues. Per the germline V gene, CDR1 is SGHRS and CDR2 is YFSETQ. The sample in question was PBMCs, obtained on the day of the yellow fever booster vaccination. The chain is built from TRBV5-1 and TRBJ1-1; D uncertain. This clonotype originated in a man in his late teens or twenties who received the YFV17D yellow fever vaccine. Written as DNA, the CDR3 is TGCGCCAGCAGCTCCAACCCGGGAATGAACACTGAAGCTTTCTTT. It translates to CASSSNPGMNTEAFF.